This T cell receptor (beta chain) was recorded in a study of shared clonotypes between healthy human individuals. Study-wide background: CD4 naive and CD4 memory each took three plates per donor, while CD8 naive took two and CD8 memory one.

Findings of the study overall: Memory subsets generally showed smaller estimated richness than naive subsets did. Rarefaction gave evidence that sorted-subset sequencing remained incomplete despite large depth.

Researchers reported that CD8 memory united CD45RO+ cells with CCR7-negative CD45RA+ TemRA cells. CDR1 and CDR2 from the germline V gene are MDHEN and SYDVKM. Trimming took 2 bases from V and 4 from J; bases not matched to a gene: 8. The CDR3 spans 17 residues. In the case of this clone: Antigen unknown.

TCRdb's copy holds only in-frame clones and misses some; the assay was immunoSEQ multiplex PCR. The table lists roughly 660,000 clones, 90% of them singletons. The V and J genes are TRBV28 and TRBJ2-7; 13 positions agree with TRBD2. The clonotype comes from a man between 18 and 35 years old in good health. Some clones in this sample may be carry-over from other donors' samples. Sequenced: memory CD8+ T cells from PBMCs. Subset reported: CD45RO+ cells pooled with CCR7-negative TemRA cells. The CDR3 here is CASSLPDTLAGGYEQYF. In DNA form, the CDR3 reads TGTGCCAGCAGTTTACCGGATACACTAGCGGGAGGGTACGAGCAGTACTTC.